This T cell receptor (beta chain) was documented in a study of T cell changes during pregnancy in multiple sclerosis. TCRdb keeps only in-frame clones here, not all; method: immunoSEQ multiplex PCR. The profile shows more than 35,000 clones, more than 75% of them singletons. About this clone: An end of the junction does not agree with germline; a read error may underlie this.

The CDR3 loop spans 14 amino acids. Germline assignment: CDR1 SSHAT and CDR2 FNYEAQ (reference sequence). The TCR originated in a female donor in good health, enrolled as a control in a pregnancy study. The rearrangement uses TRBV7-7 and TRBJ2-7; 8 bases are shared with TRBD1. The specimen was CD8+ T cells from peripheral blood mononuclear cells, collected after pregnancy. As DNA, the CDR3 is TGTGCTAGCAGCCTTGGACAGGGAAACTACGAGCAGTACTTC. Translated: CASSLGQGNYEQYF. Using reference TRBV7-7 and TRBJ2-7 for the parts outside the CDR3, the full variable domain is GAGVSQSPRYKVTKRGQDVTLRCDPISSHATLYWYQQALGQGPEFLTYFNYEAQPDKSGLPSDRFSAERPEGSISTLTIQRTEQRDSAMYRCASSLGQGNYEQYFGPGTRLTVT.